Listed here are 21 T cell receptor beta chains from one sample, sequenced in a study of blood T cell repertoires in COVID-19. TCRdb keeps only in-frame clones here, not all; method: immunoSEQ multiplex PCR. The sample consists of almost 250,000 clones, approximately 90% of them appearing once. Material for sequencing was PBMCs or T cells enriched from blood (not recorded which). These receptors were taken from a woman aged 25 to 39 who had recovered from COVID-19.

The chain recombines TRBV5-1 with TRBJ2-7, with D possibly being TRBD2 (6 bases). The CDR3 is 12 residues long. Trimming took off 3 bases at V and 2 bases at J, with 6 bases between the two ends. The germline CDR1 and CDR2 sequences are SGHRS and YFSETQ. The CDR3 loop is CASSSGAYEQYF. In DNA form, the CDR3 reads TGCGCCAGCAGCTCGGGGGCCTACGAGCAGTACTTC. The full variable domain, rest sourced from reference TRBV5-1 and TRBJ2-7, is KAGVTQTPRYLIKTRGQQVTLSCSPISGHRSVSWYQQTPGQGLQFLFEYFSETQRNKGNFPGRFSGRQFSNSRSEMNVSTLELGDSALYLCASSSGAYEQYFGPGTRLTVT.

This chain joins TRBV9 and TRBJ1-4; 8 bases fit TRBD1. CDR3 size: 16 residues. Germline V CDR1 and CDR2: SGDLS, YYNGEE. J gave up 3 bases and V 4 bases, and 8 bases lay outside the gene matches. CDR3 amino acids: CASSPQGQGANEKLFF. The CDR3 DNA reads as TGTGCCAGCAGCCCCCAAGGACAGGGTGCTAATGAAAAACTGTTTTTT.

The J gene is TRBJ2-2, the V gene TRBV7-8, with 10 bases lining up with TRBD1. The CDR3 is 16 amino acids. Germline trimming cut 1 base from V and 7 bases from J; bases unmatched to any gene: 6. CDR1 is SGHVS and CDR2 is FQNEAQ in the germline V gene. CDR3 region: CASSLGQGAVFGELFF. The DNA of the CDR3 is TGTGCCAGCAGCTTAGGACAGGGGGCAGTTTTCGGGGAGCTGTTTTTT.

The chain couples TRBV24-1 to TRBJ2-1, with 16 bases that match TRBD2. CDR3 size: 21 residues. Trimming removed 5 bases from V and 6 bases from J; junction bases left unmatched: 18. Germline CDR1 KGHDR, CDR2 SFDVKD. CDR3 sequence: CATSGRRDRGLAGGPGNEQFF. DNA for the CDR3: TGTGCCACCAGTGGTCGCCGGGACAGGGGACTAGCGGGAGGGCCTGGCAATGAGCAGTTCTTC.

The chain joins TRBV28 to TRBJ1-5; unclear D gene. This CDR3 comprises 16 residues. V was pared by 7 bases and J by 2 bases, with 18 bases between. Germline lookup yields CDR1 MDHEN and CDR2 SYDVKM. In DNA, the CDR3 is TGTGCCAGCACTAGTGGTTGGGTTTTAGGCAATCAGCCCCAGCATTTT. This translates into CASTSGWVLGNQPQHF.

This clone occurred once. The chain recombines TRBV4-3 with TRBJ1-1; D call uncertain. CDR1 is LGHNA, CDR2 YSLEER, per germline. Trimming removed 1 base from V and 11 bases from J, with 14 bases in between. The CDR3 runs to 13 residues. The CDR3 spells CASSQGRTVQAFF. CDR3 nucleotides: TGCGCCAGCAGCCAAGGTAGAACAGTCCAGGCTTTCTTT.

The chain recombines TRBV28 with TRBJ2-2, with a weak D call TRBD2 (5 bases). The V and J ends lost 5 bases and 7 bases respectively, with 17 bases between them. Germline loops: CDR1 MDHEN, CDR2 SYDVKM. The CDR3 sequence is 15 residues long. The CDR3 DNA reads as TGTGCCAGCAGTCTCCCCAAGGGCGGAGGCGGGGAGCTGTTTTTT. Its protein product is CASSLPKGGGGELFF.

The chain employs TRBV10-2 and TRBJ1-1; D possibly corresponds to TRBD1 (6 bases). Trimming took off 6 bases at V and 2 bases at J, with 16 bases between the two ends. This CDR3 region has 15 residues. CDR1 WSHSY and CDR2 SAAADI come from the germline V gene. CDR3 loop: CASRDRPSPNTEAFF. CDR3 DNA: TGCGCCAGCAGGGACAGACCTTCACCTAACACTGAAGCTTTCTTT.

The CDR3 region is CASSVRDRESTDTQYF. The CDR3, as DNA: TGCGCCAGCAGTGTCCGAGACAGGGAAAGCACAGATACGCAGTATTTT. V is TRBV10-1 and J is TRBJ2-3, with 7 nucleotides matching TRBD1. The junction had 7 bases not matched to a gene; V was cut back by 4 bases and J by 0 bases. Germline V CDR1 and CDR2: WNHNN, SYGVQD (reference sequence). This CDR3 has 16 residues.

The J gene is TRBJ1-1, the V gene TRBV19, with a possible D match to TRBD1 (5 bases). The CDR3 loop spans 15 amino acids. The germline gives CDR1 LNHDA, CDR2 SQIVND (reference sequence). The V gene lost 4 bases and the J gene lost 5 bases, with 17 bases spanning the gap. The CDR3 is CASSTQAGVWTEAFF. The CDR3 nucleotides are TGTGCCAGTAGTACACAAGCGGGGGTGTGGACTGAAGCTTTCTTT.

This clone was counted at least ten times. CDR3 sequence: CASSQVHTDTQYF. CDR3 sequence (DNA): TGCGCCAGCAGCCAAGTCCACACAGATACGCAGTATTTT. The genes are TRBV4-1 and TRBJ2-3, with D unresolved. This CDR3 is 13 amino acids long. The V end lost 1 base, the J end lost 2 bases, and 4 bases lay between the germline ends. Germline CDR1 MGHRA, CDR2 YSYEKL.

The chain has TRBV2 and TRBJ2-1; a weak D match, TRBD1 (5 bases). V lost 7 bases, J lost 6 bases, and 16 bases lay in between. Germline assignment: CDR1 SNHLY and CDR2 FYNNEI. The CDR3 runs 14 residues. This CDR3 is CASMGLAASNEQFF. The CDR3 DNA reads TGTGCCAGCATGGGGCTGGCAGCCTCCAATGAGCAGTTCTTC.

The rearrangement uses TRBV6-2 or TRBV6-3 and TRBJ2-1, with D maybe TRBD2 (6 bases). CDR3 length: 16 residues. V dropped 0 bases and J dropped 3 bases, with 12 bases sitting between them. Germline CDR1 reads MNHEY; CDR2 reads SVGEGT. This CDR3 reads CASSYSRVGGYNEQFF. The CDR3 DNA reads as TGTGCCAGCAGTTACTCGAGAGTGGGGGGCTACAATGAGCAGTTCTTC.

This chain links TRBV28 with TRBJ1-5, with TRBD1 as a possible D gene (5 bases). The V end was cut by 4 bases, the J end by 7 bases, with 8 bases between. The germline gives CDR1 MDHEN, CDR2 SYDVKM. This CDR3 has 12 amino acids. The CDR3 is CASSWGEQPQHF. CDR3 coding DNA: TGTGCCAGCAGTTGGGGGGAGCAGCCCCAGCATTTT.

V gene TRBV28 combines with J gene TRBJ1-3; D remains ambiguous. Germline lookup yields CDR1 MDHEN and CDR2 SYDVKM. With 6 bases removed from V and 3 bases from J, the gap between germline ends came to 15 bases. The CDR3 is made up of 15 amino acids. CDR3 DNA: TGTGCCAGCAGGGGCCGACGATACGGTGGAAACACCATATATTTT. Its protein is CASRGRRYGGNTIYF.

This sequence joins TRBV19 and TRBJ1-5; 12 bases align to TRBD1. Per the germline V gene, CDR1 is LNHDA and CDR2 is SQIVND (reference sequence). V trimming: 7 bases; J trimming: 6 bases; junction bases outside the gene matches: 7. The CDR3 is 15 residues long. The CDR3, as DNA: TGTGCCAGTACCGGGACAGGGGGCCAGGGTCAGCCCCAGCATTTT. Its protein is CASTGTGGQGQPQHF.

The rearrangement links TRBV5-1 to TRBJ2-3, with D possibly TRBD2 on 5 matching bases. The CDR3 consists of 16 residues. Trimming took 7 bases from V and 0 from J, leaving 18 bases between them. Germline V CDR1 and CDR2: SGHRS, YFSETQ. CDR3 DNA sequence: TGCGCCAGCTGCCTTGACGGAGGAGTTAGCACAGATACGCAGTATTTT. It codes for CASCLDGGVSTDTQYF.

This rearrangement joins TRBV19 to TRBJ2-1, with D possibly being TRBD1 (5 bases). V gave up 4 bases and J gave up 6 bases, with 19 bases separating them. Germline V gene sequence: CDR1 LNHDA, CDR2 SQIVND (reference sequence). This CDR3 has 16 residues. This CDR3 is CASSSPGRDVSNEQFF. The CDR3 region has the DNA TGTGCCAGTAGTAGTCCGGGCAGGGATGTGAGCAATGAGCAGTTCTTC.

This clone was observed once. The chain carries TRBV6-1 and TRBJ2-7; 8 nucleotides agree with TRBD2. After removal of 3 bases from V and 6 bases from J, the junction contained 16 bases not matched to a gene. Germline V CDR1 and CDR2: MNHNS, SASEGT. The CDR3 is 17 amino acids. CDR3 DNA sequence: TGTGCCAGCAGTGATTGGGGGCGGGAGGACGGGAGACGCGAGCAGTACTTC. It specifies CASSDWGREDGRREQYF.

V and J are TRBV29-1 and TRBJ2-1, with D possibly being TRBD1 (5 bases). This CDR3 is 13 amino acids long. The germline V gene has CDR1 SQVTM and CDR2 ANQGSEA. V shed 4 bases and J shed 8 bases, with 15 bases lying between them. In DNA, the CDR3 is TGCAGCGTTGCTGTTCAGGGTTTCGATGAGCAGTTCTTC. Its translation: CSVAVQGFDEQFF.

The rearrangement links TRBV7-2 to TRBJ2-7; possibly TRBD2 for D (6 bases). V dropped 1 base and J dropped 6 bases, with 25 bases sitting between them. This CDR3 comprises 18 residues. Per germline, CDR1 SGHTA and CDR2 FQGNSA. The CDR3 spells CASSLVGTLVGGAGEQYF. In DNA, the CDR3 is TGTGCCAGCAGCTTAGTGGGGACGTTAGTTGGGGGAGCGGGCGAGCAGTACTTC.